Listed here are 29 T cell receptor beta chains from one sample, sequenced in a study of cytomegalovirus exposure and HLA in healthy donors. The PCR made use of 60 Vbeta and 13 Jbeta primers. Profiled with immunoSEQ multiplex PCR; TCRdb holds only in-frame clones, not every one. This sample has 110,000 or so clones, with about 78% found just once. Sequenced sample: PBMCs. The receptors here all came from a woman aged 40-49 years in good health and CMV-seropositive.

V usage is TRBV29-1 and J usage is TRBJ2-7, with 7 bases lining up with TRBD1. The germline V gene has CDR1 SQVTM and CDR2 ANQGSEA. CDR3 length: 14 amino acids. J was trimmed by 3 bases and V by 7 bases; bases with no gene match: 12. The CDR3 DNA follows: TGCAGCGCTCGACAGGGTGGGTTTAGCTACGAGCAGTACTTC. Residues: CSARQGGFSYEQYF.

Only a few counts were recorded for this clone. V usage is TRBV28 and J usage is TRBJ1-3, with 7 bases matching TRBD1. The CDR3 has 15 residues. Germline-derived CDR1 and CDR2 are MDHEN and SYDVKM. After removal of 5 bases from V and 2 bases from J, the junction contained 6 bases not matched to a gene. DNA for the CDR3: TGTGCCAGCAGTGCCGATACAGGGGCTGGAAACACCATATATTTT. Its protein product is CASSADTGAGNTIYF.

This chain uses TRBV1 with TRBJ2-3; TRBD2 is the table's D call, not checked against the DNA. TRBV1 is shown as a pseudogene. The length of the CDR3 is 16 residues. CDR3 protein: CTSSHGVRSIPDTQYF. CDR3 bases: TGCACCAGCAGCCACGGAGTGAGGAGCATACCAGATACGCAGTATTTT.

The chain recombines TRBV7-6 with TRBJ2-2; D gene unclear. The germline CDR1 and CDR2 sequences are SGHVS and FNYEAQ. V lost 5 bases, J lost 4 bases, and 11 bases lay in between. CDR3 length: 14 residues. This chain's CDR3 is CASSPLISTGELFF. The CDR3 coding sequence is TGTGCCAGCAGCCCCCTTATTTCCACCGGGGAGCTGTTTTTT.

The rearrangement links TRBV28 to TRBJ2-7; D is uncertain. V gave up 3 bases and J gave up 1 base, with 16 bases separating them. Germline loops: CDR1 MDHEN, CDR2 SYDVKM. CDR3 length: 16 amino acids. CDR3 nucleotide sequence: TGTGCCAGCAGTTTTGCCTTGAAGGAACTATCCTACGAGCAGTACTTC. Its protein is CASSFALKELSYEQYF.

V gene TRBV7-8 combines with J gene TRBJ1-6; 7 bases match TRBD1. V was pared by 3 bases and J by 0 bases, with 11 bases of the junction left unmatched. The CDR3 extends over 19 amino acids. CDR1 and CDR2 (germline): SGHVS, FQNEAQ. CDR3 coding DNA: TGTGCCAGCAGCTTCGGACCGAACACAGGGGCCTCCTATAATTCACCCCTCCACTTT. Translated: CASSFGPNTGASYNSPLHF.

This clone occurred a few times. The chain uses TRBV5-5 and TRBJ2-4; 10 positions agree with TRBD2. Trimming removed 4 bases from V and 5 bases from J; junction bases left unmatched: 6. This CDR3 comprises 15 residues. Germline assignment: CDR1 SGHKS and CDR2 YYEKEE (reference sequence). CDR3 bases: TGTGCCAGCAGCCGAGGACTAGCGGCTGAAAACATTCAGTACTTC. Translated: CASSRGLAAENIQYF. The entire variable domain, with the rest obtained from reference TRBV5-5 and TRBJ2-4, is as follows: DAGVTQSPTHLIKTRGQQVTLRCSPISGHKSVSWYQQVLGQGPQFIFQYYEKEERGRGNFPDRFSARQFPNYSSELNVNALLLGDSALYLCASSRGLAAENIQYFGAGTRLSVL.

The chain couples TRBV7-8 to TRBJ1-1; possible D gene TRBD1, 6 bases. Trimming stripped 2 bases from V and 8 bases from J, with 9 bases between. CDR1 and CDR2 (germline): SGHVS, FQNEAQ. The CDR3 is 12 residues long. This chain's CDR3 is CASSLMRGEAFF. CDR3 bases: TGTGCCAGCAGCTTAATGAGGGGGGAAGCTTTCTTT.

The chain is built from TRBV5-1 and TRBJ1-2; the match to TRBD1 covers 7 bases. The V segment lost 3 bases and the J segment 4 bases; nucleotides outside the gene matches: 6. CDR3 size: 14 residues. CDR1 SGHRS and CDR2 YFSETQ come from the germline V gene. CDR3 coding DNA: TGCGCCAGCAGCTCGGGACAGCCATTCTATGGCTACACCTTC. Encoded protein: CASSSGQPFYGYTF.

This rearrangement joins TRBV19 to TRBJ2-1, with TRBD2 identical over 8 bases. The V segment lost 6 bases and the J segment 9 bases; nucleotides outside the gene matches: 7. Germline CDR1 is LNHDA and CDR2 is SQIVND (reference sequence). CDR3 length: 13 residues. This CDR3 reads CASSSGTRGEQFF. DNA of the CDR3: TGTGCCAGTAGCTCCGGGACTAGAGGTGAGCAGTTCTTC.

The chain recombines TRBV5-4 with TRBJ1-6; TRBD1 matches at 7 bases. Trimming at V came to 0 bases and at J to 8 bases, leaving 5 bases not matched to a gene. The CDR3 sequence is 15 residues long. Germline lookup yields CDR1 SGHNT and CDR2 YYREEE (reference sequence). This CDR3 is CASSLGYTGDSPLHF. The DNA of the CDR3 is TGTGCCAGCAGCTTGGGGTACACAGGGGATTCACCCCTCCACTTT.

This chain links TRBV6-1 with TRBJ2-5; the D is unclear. The CDR3 is 12 residues long. V was shortened by 0 bases and J by 5 bases, with 4 bases between the two germline ends. Germline V gives CDR1 MNHNS, CDR2 SASEGT. The CDR3 sequence: CASSEAYETQYF. The CDR3 bases are TGTGCCAGCAGTGAAGCCTATGAGACCCAGTACTTC.

V and J are TRBV5-5 and TRBJ2-1; tentatively, D is TRBD1 (6 bases). V lost 3 bases and J 8 bases, leaving 15 bases between the germline ends. Germline-derived CDR1 and CDR2 are SGHKS and YYEKEE (reference sequence). The CDR3 totals 14 residues. The CDR3 here is CASSYYGGRDEQFF. The CDR3 DNA follows: TGTGCCAGCAGCTATTATGGGGGCCGGGATGAGCAGTTCTTC.

The chain carries TRBV5-1 and TRBJ1-3; TRBD1 is a possible D gene (5 bases). The CDR3 length is 15 residues. From germline, CDR1 is SGHRS and CDR2 YFSETQ. Trimming removed 3 bases from V and 0 bases from J, with 10 bases in between. CDR3 sequence (DNA): TGCGCCAGCAGCTACGACAGCTACTCTGGAAACACCATATATTTT. It encodes CASSYDSYSGNTIYF.

J is TRBJ1-5 and V is TRBV4-1; weak D call: TRBD1 (6 bases). Germline CDR1 reads MGHRA; CDR2 reads YSYEKL. The V and J ends lost 2 bases and 7 bases respectively, with 12 bases between them. There are 14 residues in the CDR3. The CDR3 bases are TGCGCCAGCAGCCAACAGGGGTTTGGGCAGCCCCAGCATTTT. It encodes CASSQQGFGQPQHF.

The chain joins TRBV9 to TRBJ1-5; no clear D gene. Looked up from germline, CDR1 is SGDLS and CDR2 is YYNGEE. The CDR3 spans 15 residues. The V gene lost 0 bases and the J gene lost 4 bases, with 11 bases spanning the gap. The CDR3 here is CASSVDASTNQPQHF. DNA of the CDR3: TGTGCCAGCAGCGTAGATGCTAGTACGAATCAGCCCCAGCATTTT.

The chain links TRBV28 to TRBJ1-2; D remains unclear. The CDR3 covers 11 residues. Germline V gene sequence: CDR1 MDHEN, CDR2 SYDVKM. The germline V and J ends were trimmed by 5 bases and 4 bases, with 5 bases remaining between them. In nucleotides, the CDR3 is TGTGCCAGCAGTACGGTCTATGGCTACACCTTC. Translating it yields CASSTVYGYTF.

The rearrangement joins TRBV5-1 to TRBJ2-7; 16 positions match TRBD2. CDR1 and CDR2 (germline): SGHRS, YFSETQ. The junction had 4 bases not matched to a gene; V was cut back by 4 bases and J by 3 bases. The CDR3 has 16 residues. The CDR3 loop reads CASSVGLAGGVYEQYF. CDR3 sequence (DNA): TGCGCCAGCAGCGTGGGACTAGCGGGGGGGGTCTACGAGCAGTACTTC.

The chain carries TRBV5-1 and TRBJ1-1; 7 bases are a match to TRBD1. The trim removed 2 bases at V and 7 bases at J, leaving 5 bases unmatched. Germline CDR1 is SGHRS and CDR2 is YFSETQ. There are 13 residues in the CDR3. The CDR3 DNA reads as TGCGCCAGCAGCTTACCAGGGGGTGGTGAAGCTTTCTTT. This gives the protein CASSLPGGGEAFF.

The genes are TRBV7-9 and TRBJ2-7, with D perhaps matching TRBD2 (5 bases). Trimming pared 5 bases from V and 2 bases from J, leaving 16 bases between. CDR1 SEHNR and CDR2 FQNEAQ come from the germline V gene (reference sequence). The CDR3 is made up of 15 amino acids. This chain's CDR3 is CASSRLREKTYEQYF. The CDR3 nucleotides read TGTGCCAGCAGCCGGCTGAGGGAAAAGACCTACGAGCAGTACTTC.

The chain recombines TRBV6-1 with TRBJ1-6; D perhaps matches TRBD1 (6 bases). V was trimmed by 2 bases and J by 4 bases, leaving 12 bases between them. The germline CDR1 and CDR2 sequences are MNHNS and SASEGT. CDR3 length equals 16 residues. CDR3 region: CASSEWATGYNSPLHF. In nucleotides, the CDR3 is TGTGCCAGCAGTGAATGGGCGACAGGATATAATTCACCCCTCCACTTT.

This chain connects TRBV6-1 to TRBJ1-6, with TRBD1 as a possible D gene (5 bases). The CDR3 totals 13 residues. The V gene lost 6 bases and the J gene lost 9 bases, with 12 bases spanning the gap. The germline gives CDR1 MNHNS, CDR2 SASEGT. The CDR3, as DNA: TGTGCCAGCAGCCAGGGCTGGAGTTCACCCCTCCACTTT. Protein product: CASSQGWSSPLHF.

The genes are TRBV6-1 and TRBJ1-5; no reliable D call. Germline V CDR1 and CDR2: MNHNS, SASEGT. The CDR3 loop spans 13 amino acids. Trimming left V 6 bases short and J 6 bases short, with 12 bases between. The DNA of the CDR3 is TGTGCCAGCAGCCCAGAAGTATCTCAGCCCCAGCATTTT. This encodes CASSPEVSQPQHF.

This CDR3 reads CASGLRTGGLNTEAFF. CDR3 coding DNA: TGTGCTAGTGGTTTGCGGACAGGGGGCTTGAACACTGAAGCTTTCTTT. The chain carries TRBV12-5 and TRBJ1-1, with 11 bases matching TRBD1. The germline V gene encodes CDR1 LGHNT and CDR2 FRNRAP. The CDR3 is made up of 16 amino acids. Germline trimming cut 2 bases from V and 0 bases from J; bases unmatched to any gene: 2.

The chain is built from TRBV28 and TRBJ1-5; 7 bases are a match to TRBD1. Trimming at V came to 8 bases and at J to 7 bases, leaving 11 bases not matched to a gene. Germline V lookup: CDR1 MDHEN, CDR2 SYDVKM. The CDR3 has 14 residues. CDR3 DNA sequence: TGTGCCAGCCTACAGGGGAGGTCAGGACAGCCCCAGCATTTT. It codes for CASLQGRSGQPQHF.

The J gene is TRBJ2-7, the V gene TRBV6-1, with 10 bases that match TRBD1. The V and J ends lost 5 bases and 2 bases, in that order; junction bases with no gene match: 3. This CDR3 has 14 residues. CDR1 MNHNS and CDR2 SASEGT come from the germline V gene. As DNA, the CDR3 is TGTGCCAGCAGTTGGGACAGGGGACCCTACGAGCAGTACTTC. This translates into CASSWDRGPYEQYF.

With respect to this clone: At one end the junction does not follow the germline gene, possibly because of a read error. V gene TRBV7-2 combines with J gene TRBJ2-3, with a weak D call TRBD2 (6 bases). CDR1 is SGHTA, CDR2 FQGNSA, per germline. This CDR3 region has 14 residues. In DNA, the CDR3 is TGTGCCAGCAGCCTAGCCGGGGGAGGAGATACGCAGTATTTT. Encoded protein: CASSLAGGGDTQYF. Based on the CDR3 plus reference TRBV7-2 and TRBJ2-3, the full variable domain is GAGVSQSPSNKVTEKGKDVELRCDPISGHTALYWYRQSLGQGLEFLIYFQGNSAPDKSGLPSDRFSAERTGGSVSTLTIQRTQQEDSAVYLCASSLAGGGDTQYFGPGTRLTVL.

The chain recombines TRBV12-5 with TRBJ2-6, with D possibly TRBD2 on 7 matching bases. This CDR3 has 17 residues. V was pared by 5 bases and J by 4 bases, with 18 bases between. CDR1 LGHNT and CDR2 FRNRAP come from the germline V gene. CDR3 nucleotides: TGTGCTAGTGGTAGGGGGGGAGGGGTGGCCGGGGCCAACGTCCTGACTTTC. This encodes CASGRGGGVAGANVLTF. The full variable domain, rest sourced from reference TRBV12-5 and TRBJ2-6, is DARVTQTPRHKVTEMGQEVTMRCQPILGHNTVFWYRQTMMQGLELLAYFRNRAPLDDSGMPKDRFSAEMPDATLATLKIQPSEPRDSAVYFCASGRGGGVAGANVLTFGAGSRLTVL.

This chain uses TRBV4-2 with TRBJ2-5; 7 bases agree with TRBD2. Germline lookup yields CDR1 LGHNA and CDR2 YNFKEQ. J was trimmed by 4 bases and V by 3 bases; bases with no gene match: 8. This CDR3 spans 15 amino acids. CDR3 nucleotide sequence: TGTGCCAGCAGCCACAAAGGACTAGTCGGAGAGACCCAGTACTTC. It is translated as CASSHKGLVGETQYF.